This T cell receptor (beta chain) was identified during a study of cytomegalovirus exposure and HLA in healthy donors. Findings of the study overall: The finding came from a later analysis; first-cohort TCR clusters tended to co-occur in the 90 to 150 validation repertoires. Across donors, most TCRs were seen rarely, yet some public ones were widespread.

Measured with immunoSEQ multiplex PCR; TCRdb has only the in-frame clones, and not every one. The sample gives 68,000 or so clones, roughly 90% of which show up once; roughly 1.2% is in the top ten. On this clone: Antigen specificity is unknown.

The study drew the donors from its approximately 110-subject validation cohort, separate from the roughly 700-subject first cohort. The CDR3 runs to 17 residues. Germline V CDR1 and CDR2: SGHRS, YFSETQ. The junction had 7 bases not matched to a gene; V was cut back by 1 base and J by 5 bases. The rearrangement links TRBV5-1 to TRBJ2-2; 11 bases are a match to TRBD2. The receptor was isolated from a woman aged 18 to 35 in good health and CMV-seronegative. The material sequenced was PBMCs. Written as DNA, the CDR3 is TGCGCCAGCAGCTTGTCGGGACTAGCGGCGTTTACCGGGGAGCTGTTTTTT. This translates into CASSLSGLAAFTGELFF.